The table lists the clone carrying this T cell receptor (beta chain) with many counts. This entry belongs to a study of neurological immune-mediated disorders. TCRdb processed the 5' RACE reads anew with MiXCR; each CDR3 protein has one entry. This sample has under 40,000 distinct CDR3 sequences, with about 13% found just once. Time point specified: longitudinal time-point 2. The source material was PBMCs. The receptor was derived from a woman between 35 and 50 years old in good health.

CDR3 nucleotide sequence: TGCAGCGTCCGGGAAATCACGATGGGCACTGAAGCTTTCTTT. This encodes CSVREITMGTEAFF. The chain is built from TRBV29-1 and TRBJ1-1, with D uncertain. Trimming removed 6 bases from V and 4 bases from J, with 18 bases in between. The CDR3 is 14 residues long. In germline, CDR1 is SQVTM, CDR2 ANQGSEA.